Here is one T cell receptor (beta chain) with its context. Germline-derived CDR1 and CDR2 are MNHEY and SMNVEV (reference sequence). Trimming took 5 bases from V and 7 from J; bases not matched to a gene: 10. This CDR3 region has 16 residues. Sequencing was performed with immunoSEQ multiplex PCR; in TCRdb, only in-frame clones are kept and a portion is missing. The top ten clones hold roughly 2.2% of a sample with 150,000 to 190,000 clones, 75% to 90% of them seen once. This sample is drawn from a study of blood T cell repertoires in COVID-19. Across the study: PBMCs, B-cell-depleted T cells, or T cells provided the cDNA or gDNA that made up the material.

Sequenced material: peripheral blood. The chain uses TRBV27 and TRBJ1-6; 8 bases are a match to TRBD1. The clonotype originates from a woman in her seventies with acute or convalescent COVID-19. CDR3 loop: CASSPHGQGMNSPLHF. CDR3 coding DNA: TGTGCCAGCAGTCCACATGGACAGGGTATGAATTCACCCCTCCACTTT.